This T cell receptor (beta chain) was observed in a study of blood T cells in healthy people across ages. This CDR3 contains 16 residues. After removal of 0 bases from V and 3 bases from J, the junction contained 9 bases not matched to a gene. Germline CDR1 reads SGHKS; CDR2 reads YYEKEE (reference sequence). Next came a second PCR, run for about 6 to 12 cycles, which used a sample-barcoded 5' primer along with a J-beta primer mix. Each CDR3 protein is one row after TCRdb ran MiXCR on the 5' RACE reads. The profile shows some 760,000 distinct CDR3 sequences, 20% to 30% of them singletons. This clonotype was detected only a few times. This same sample was also taken into another study, of T cells of mothers and their children. That work adds: Three healthy Caucasian mothers and their six children donated. The study found slightly higher but non-significant overlap in related versus unrelated mother-child pairs.

The clonotype originates from a boy between 10 and 17 years old in good health. The chain recombines TRBV5-5 with TRBJ2-7, with 7 bases aligning to TRBD2. Sequencing was performed on blood. The CDR3 DNA reads as TGTGCCAGCAGCTTGGAAGGACTAGGCGTGGGCTACGAGCAGTACTTC. Its translation: CASSLEGLGVGYEQYF.